This T cell receptor beta chain was recorded in a study of T-cell memory formation after mild COVID-19. Turning to the study itself: Clusters were largely donor specific.

This clonotype was observed a handful of times. Via MiXCR, TCRdb re-called the 5' RACE reads, giving one row per CDR3 protein. Of about 130,000 distinct CDR3 sequences in the sample, less than 6.5% were seen once. The CDR3 contains 14 residues. V was cut by 4 bases and J by 8 bases, with 12 bases left in between. What was sequenced was PBMCs or a T cell subset sorted from them (not recorded which). The source of this sequence is an adult woman who had mild COVID-19 (a few samples of this study predate the infection). Cell type and time point are not known. V is TRBV12-3 or TRBV12-4 and J is TRBJ1-6; a possible D gene is TRBD1 (5 bases). The CDR3 loop is CASSYQGGDSPLHF. In nucleotides, the CDR3 is TGTGCCAGCAGTTACCAGGGTGGGGATTCACCCCTCCACTTT.